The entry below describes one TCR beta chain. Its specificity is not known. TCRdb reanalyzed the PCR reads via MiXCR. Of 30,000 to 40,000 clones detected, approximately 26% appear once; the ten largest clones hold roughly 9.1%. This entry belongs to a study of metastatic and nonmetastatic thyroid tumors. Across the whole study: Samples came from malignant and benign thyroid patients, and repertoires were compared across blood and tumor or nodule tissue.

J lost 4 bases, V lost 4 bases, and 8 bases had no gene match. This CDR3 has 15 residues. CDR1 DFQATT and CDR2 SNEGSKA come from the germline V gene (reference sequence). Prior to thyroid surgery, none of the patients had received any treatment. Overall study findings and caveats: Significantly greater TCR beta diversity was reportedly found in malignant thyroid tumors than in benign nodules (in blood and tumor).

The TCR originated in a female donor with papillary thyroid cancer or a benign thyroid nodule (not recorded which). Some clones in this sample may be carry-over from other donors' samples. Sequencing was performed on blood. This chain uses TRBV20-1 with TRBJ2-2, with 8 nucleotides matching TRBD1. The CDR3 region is CSATKQGAGTGELFF. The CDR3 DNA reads TGCAGTGCTACCAAGCAGGGGGCGGGCACCGGGGAGCTGTTTTTT.